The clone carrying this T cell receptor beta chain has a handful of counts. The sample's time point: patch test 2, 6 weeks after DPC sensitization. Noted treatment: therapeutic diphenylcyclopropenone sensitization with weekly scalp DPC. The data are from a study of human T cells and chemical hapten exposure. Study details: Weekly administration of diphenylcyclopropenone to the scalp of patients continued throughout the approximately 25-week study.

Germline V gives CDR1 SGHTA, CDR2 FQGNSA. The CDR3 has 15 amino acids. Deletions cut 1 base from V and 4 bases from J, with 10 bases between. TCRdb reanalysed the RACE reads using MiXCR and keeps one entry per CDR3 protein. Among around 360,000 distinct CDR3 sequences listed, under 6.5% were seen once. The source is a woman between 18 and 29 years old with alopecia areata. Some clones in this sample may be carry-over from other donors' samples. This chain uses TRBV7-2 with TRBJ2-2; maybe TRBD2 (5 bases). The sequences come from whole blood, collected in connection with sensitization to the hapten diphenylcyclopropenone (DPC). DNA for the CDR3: TGTGCCAGCAGCTTAGGAGGGTGGGGCACCGGGGAGCTGTTTTTT. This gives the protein CASSLGGWGTGELFF.